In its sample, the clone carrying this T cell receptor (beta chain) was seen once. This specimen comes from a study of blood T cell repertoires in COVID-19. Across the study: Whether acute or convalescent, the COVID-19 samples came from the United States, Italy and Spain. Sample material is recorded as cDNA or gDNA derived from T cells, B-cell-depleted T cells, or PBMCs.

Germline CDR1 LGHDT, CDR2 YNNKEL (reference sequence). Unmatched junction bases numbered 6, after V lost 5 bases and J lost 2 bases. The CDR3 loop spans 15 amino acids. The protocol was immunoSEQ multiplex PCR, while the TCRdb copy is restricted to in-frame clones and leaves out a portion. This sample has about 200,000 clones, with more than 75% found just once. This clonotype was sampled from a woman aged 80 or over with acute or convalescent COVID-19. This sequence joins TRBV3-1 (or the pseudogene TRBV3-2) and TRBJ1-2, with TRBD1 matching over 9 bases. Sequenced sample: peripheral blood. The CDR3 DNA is TGTGCCAGCAGCTTCCGGGGACAGGGCAACTATGGCTACACCTTC. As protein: CASSFRGQGNYGYTF.